This T cell receptor (beta chain) was captured in a study of T cell responses to AZD1222 COVID-19 vaccine. With regard to this clone: The antigen remains undetermined.

Repertoires were generated with immunoSEQ multiplex PCR, while TCRdb's copy carries only in-frame clones and drops some. The sample has about 18,000 clones, just under 90% seen once. Second-dose intervals near 4 or 12 weeks were combined. The length of the CDR3 is 11 residues. In germline, CDR1 is SGHRS, CDR2 YFSETQ. V was shortened by 5 bases and J by 0 bases, with 2 bases between the two germline ends. Study conclusions and caveats: CD4 TCRs covered the whole spike, strongest at regions 160-218 and 743-854. Donors in the cohort were predominantly white British and more often female, and clonal diversity was possibly underestimated.

This receptor was obtained from an adult who received the AZD1222 COVID-19 vaccine. The specimen comprised peripheral blood, sampled 28 days after the second AZD1222 dose. The J gene is TRBJ2-5, the V gene TRBV5-1, with D unresolved. This CDR3 reads CASSNQETQYF. CDR3 DNA: TGCGCCAGCAGTAACCAAGAGACCCAGTACTTC.